The present T cell receptor (beta chain) was sequenced within a study of blood T cells in healthy people across ages. The CDR3 covers 14 residues. Germline loops: CDR1 LGHDT, CDR2 YNNKEL (reference sequence). Trimming removed 7 bases from V and 5 bases from J; junction bases left unmatched: 9. This clonotype occurred a few times. A second PCR of roughly 7 to 11 cycles used a sample-barcoded 5' primer and a J-beta primer mix. TCRdb used MiXCR to reprocess the 5' RACE reads, holding one entry per CDR3 protein. The sample holds about 780,000 distinct CDR3 sequences, roughly 25% seen once. The same sample was also used in a study of T cells of mothers and their children. From that paper: In this cohort, donors were three healthy Caucasian mothers plus their six children. Evidence of persistent microchimeric T cell clones was absent.

What was sequenced was blood. The sequence came from a boy between 10 and 17 years old in good health. This sequence joins TRBV3-1 and TRBJ2-5; 8 bases match TRBD2. DNA of the CDR3: TGTGCCAGCACCGCGCGGGGGGCAGTCGAGACCCAGTACTTC. It translates to CASTARGAVETQYF.